The 32 T cell receptor beta chains in this list originate from one sample, sequenced in a study of early T cells in non-severe SARS-CoV-2 infection. TCRdb processed the 5' RACE reads anew with MiXCR; each CDR3 protein has one entry. The sample has tens of thousands of distinct CDR3 sequences, 6% to 9.5% seen once. The sequencing used whole blood, collected at baseline. These receptors came from an adult who was a healthcare worker with PCR-confirmed SARS-CoV-2 infection or an uninfected control (not recorded which).

In its sample, this clonotype was seen a few times. The gene calls are TRBV15 and TRBJ2-7, with D maybe TRBD1 (6 bases). V lost 0 bases and J lost 1, with 13 bases in between. Germline V gene data show CDR1 as LNHNV and CDR2 as YYDKDF (reference sequence). This CDR3 is 16 amino acids long. The CDR3 coding sequence is TGTGCCACCAGCAGAGAGGACAGAATCGGATCCTACGAGCAGTACTTC. It specifies CATSREDRIGSYEQYF.

The V call is TRBV20-1, the J call TRBJ2-1, with 7 bases fitting TRBD1. CDR1 and CDR2 (germline): DFQATT, SNEGSKA (reference sequence). CDR3 length equals 15 residues. V shed 1 base, J shed 3 bases, and the junction held 6 bases outside the gene matches. The DNA for the CDR3 is TGCAGTGCTAGAGGGGGACAGTTCAACTACAATGAGCAGTTCTTC. Translation: CSARGGQFNYNEQFF.

The chain links TRBV4-1 to TRBJ2-5; no clear D gene. The germline gives CDR1 MGHRA, CDR2 YSYEKL. This CDR3 comprises 14 residues. V gave up 1 base and J gave up 5 bases, with 11 bases separating them. The CDR3 coding sequence is TGCGCCAGCAGCCAAGTCGAAGGGTCGGAGACCCAGTACTTC. Encoded protein: CASSQVEGSETQYF.

The rearrangement links TRBV13 to TRBJ2-1; TRBD2 aligns across 8 bases. Germline V CDR1 and CDR2: PRHDT, FYEKMQ (reference sequence). The CDR3 loop spans 15 amino acids. Trimming removed 6 bases from V and 4 bases from J; junction bases left unmatched: 8. For the CDR3, the DNA is TGTGCCAGCAGATACGGGGGGGCCACGTACAATGAGCAGTTCTTC. Protein sequence: CASRYGGATYNEQFF.

This clonotype was picked up many times. The chain carries TRBV7-2 and TRBJ2-2; possible D gene TRBD1, 5 bases. CDR3 length: 15 residues. With 4 bases removed from V and 2 bases from J, the gap between germline ends came to 11 bases. In germline, CDR1 is SGHTA, CDR2 FQGNSA. Here the CDR3 reads CASSWWQGNTGELFF. CDR3 bases: TGTGCCAGCAGCTGGTGGCAGGGAAACACCGGGGAGCTGTTTTTT.

This clonotype was picked up many times. The V call is TRBV20-1, the J call TRBJ1-5, with D perhaps TRBD1 (5 bases). Germline CDR1 is DFQATT and CDR2 is SNEGSKA (reference sequence). With 0 bases removed from V and 6 bases from J, the gap between germline ends came to 12 bases. This CDR3 has 14 amino acids. The CDR3 loop is CSARDHQGGQPQHF. As DNA, the CDR3 is TGCAGTGCTAGAGATCACCAGGGCGGTCAGCCCCAGCATTTT.

This clonotype was recorded at least ten times. The chain has TRBV10-1 and TRBJ2-7; TRBD1 agrees at 8 bases. This CDR3 has 16 amino acids. Germline V lookup: CDR1 WNHNN, CDR2 SYGVQD (reference sequence). The CDR3 is CVTRVRGQGRTGEQYF. CDR3 bases: TGCGTCACACGAGTCAGGGGGCAGGGACGAACGGGCGAGCAGTACTTC.

This clonotype was detected ten times or more. The genes are TRBV28 and TRBJ2-7; no clear D gene. This CDR3 has 13 amino acids. Germline CDR1 MDHEN, CDR2 SYDVKM. Trimming shortened V by 5 bases and J by 6 bases, and 14 bases separated the two germline ends. The DNA of the CDR3 is TGTGCCAGCAGTCTCCCCCTGTGGGGCGAGCAGTACTTC. It is translated as CASSLPLWGEQYF.

This clonotype appeared many times. The V and J genes are TRBV20-1 and TRBJ1-2, with 7 bases lining up with TRBD1. Germline trimming cut 5 bases from V and 1 base from J; bases unmatched to any gene: 7. Germline V gene sequence: CDR1 DFQATT, CDR2 SNEGSKA (reference sequence). The CDR3 is made up of 14 amino acids. This CDR3 is CSADPGTDNYGYTF. The CDR3 DNA sequence: TGCAGTGCTGACCCCGGGACAGATAACTATGGCTACACCTTC.

This sequence joins TRBV6-1 and TRBJ2-3; D perhaps matches TRBD2 (6 bases). The V and J ends lost 3 bases and 4 bases respectively, with 14 bases between them. From germline, CDR1 is MNHNS and CDR2 SASEGT. CDR3 size: 15 residues. Written as DNA, the CDR3 is TGTGCCAGCAGTGACTCGTTGGGAGGAGCAGATACGCAGTATTTT. Its translation: CASSDSLGGADTQYF.

This clonotype has at least ten counts. V usage is TRBV11-2 and J usage is TRBJ2-1; D not certain. The V gene lost 5 bases and the J gene lost 9 bases, with 8 bases spanning the gap. The CDR3 is made up of 11 amino acids. Germline V gene lookup returns CDR1 SGHAT and CDR2 FQNNGV. This CDR3 reads CASSATTEQFF. The CDR3 DNA is TGTGCCAGCAGCGCTACGACTGAGCAGTTCTTC.

This clonotype was seen more than once but under ten times. V usage is TRBV20-1 and J usage is TRBJ1-1; tentative D call: TRBD1 (5 bases). The length of the CDR3 is 13 residues. Germline-derived CDR1 and CDR2 are DFQATT and SNEGSKA (reference sequence). Trimming pared 6 bases from V and 5 bases from J, leaving 16 bases between. Here the CDR3 reads CSAPHGKGTEAFF. CDR3 nucleotide sequence: TGCAGTGCCCCTCACGGGAAGGGGACTGAAGCTTTCTTT.

In this sample, this clonotype turned up a few times. This CDR3 is CASSLEGSPYNEQFF. CDR3 nucleotides: TGTGCCAGCAGCTTAGAGGGCAGCCCTTACAATGAGCAGTTCTTC. The chain has TRBV13 and TRBJ2-1; D gene ambiguous. The CDR3 runs to 15 residues. CDR1 and CDR2 from the germline V gene are PRHDT and FYEKMQ (reference sequence). The V end lost 1 base, the J end lost 4 bases, and 11 bases lay between the germline ends. The variable domain in full, with the rest retrieved from reference TRBV13 and TRBJ2-1, is AAGVIQSPRHLIKEKRETATLKCYPIPRHDTVYWYQQGPGQDPQFLISFYEKMQSDKGSIPDRFSAQQFSDYHSELNMSSLELGDSALYFCASSLEGSPYNEQFFGPGTRLTVL.

This sequence joins TRBV10-1 and TRBJ2-3, with a weak D call TRBD2 (5 bases). From germline, CDR1 is WNHNN and CDR2 SYGVQD (reference sequence). This CDR3 has 13 amino acids. The V end lost 8 bases, the J end lost 5 bases, and 14 bases lay between the germline ends. The CDR3 bases are TGCGCCAGCCGGCGAGGGCCAGGAGATACGCAGTATTTT. It translates to CASRRGPGDTQYF.

This chain joins TRBV28 and TRBJ2-7, with D maybe TRBD1 (5 bases). The V end was cut by 5 bases, the J end by 2 bases, with 13 bases between. This CDR3 region has 14 residues. Per the germline V gene, CDR1 is MDHEN and CDR2 is SYDVKM. CDR3 loop: CASSKSDITYEQYF. The DNA for the CDR3 is TGTGCCAGCAGTAAATCGGACATAACCTACGAGCAGTACTTC.

This clonotype was seen ten or more times. This chain connects TRBV10-1 to TRBJ2-2; D ambiguous. V was pared by 3 bases and J by 6 bases, with 8 bases between. Germline V CDR1 and CDR2: WNHNN, SYGVQD (reference sequence). The CDR3 length is 13 residues. CDR3 in amino acids: CASSDPGAGELFF. The CDR3 region has the DNA TGCGCCAGCAGTGACCCGGGCGCCGGGGAGCTGTTTTTT.

This clonotype has just a few counts. This rearrangement joins TRBV7-9 to TRBJ1-2; maybe TRBD1 (6 bases). The CDR3 length is 18 residues. Between the trimmed V and J ends, which lost 5 bases and 4 bases, there was a span of 26 bases. The germline CDR1 and CDR2 sequences are SEHNR and FQNEAQ (reference sequence). CDR3 in amino acids: CASSVSNKATGASYGYTF. In DNA form, the CDR3 reads TGTGCCAGCAGCGTGTCCAACAAGGCAACGGGGGCTTCCTATGGCTACACCTTC.

This clonotype was counted between two and nine times. This chain uses TRBV29-1 with TRBJ2-3, with D hard to call. The CDR3 contains 14 residues. The V and J ends lost 0 bases and 5 bases respectively, with 12 bases between them. Germline CDR1 reads SQVTM; CDR2 reads ANQGSEA. The DNA for the CDR3 is TGCAGCGTTGAAGATCCTTTGGGTGTAGATACGCAGTATTTT. Translated, it gives CSVEDPLGVDTQYF.

This clonotype turned up a few times. CDR3 DNA: TGCAGTGCTAGCCACAGGGGGTTGGAGCAGTACTTC. Amino acid sequence: CSASHRGLEQYF. This rearrangement joins TRBV20-1 to TRBJ2-7; 8 bases match TRBD1. V shed 3 bases and J 7 bases; nucleotides not matched to a gene: 5. CDR1 and CDR2 (germline): DFQATT, SNEGSKA (reference sequence). This CDR3 spans 12 amino acids.

This clonotype was observed at least ten times. The chain employs TRBV24-1 and TRBJ1-2; TRBD1 matches at 8 bases. The CDR3 runs to 14 residues. Trimming cost V 3 bases and J 8 bases; bases outside gene matches: 7. Germline V gene lookup returns CDR1 KGHDR and CDR2 SFDVKD. The CDR3, as DNA: TGTGCCACCAGTGATACGGACAGGGTGGGAGGCTACACCTTC. This sequence encodes CATSDTDRVGGYTF.

This chain joins TRBV29-1 and TRBJ1-1; D may be TRBD1 (6 bases). This CDR3 is 11 amino acids long. V was shortened by 6 bases and J by 8 bases, with 13 bases between the two germline ends. Germline CDR1 and CDR2: SQVTM and ANQGSEA. CDR3 loop: CSVTNGQEAFF. DNA for the CDR3: TGCAGCGTGACCAATGGACAGGAAGCTTTCTTT.

This clonotype appeared a few times. The chain couples TRBV4-1 to TRBJ2-7; 10 bases map to TRBD1. CDR1 and CDR2 (germline): MGHRA, YSYEKL. The V gene end was trimmed by 0 bases and the J gene end by 0 bases; junction bases not matched to a gene: 5. The length of the CDR3 is 17 residues. CDR3 nucleotides: TGCGCCAGCAGCCAAGAGGAGAGGACAGGGGGCTCCTACGAGCAGTACTTC. It yields the protein CASSQEERTGGSYEQYF.

The chain combines TRBV6-4 with TRBJ1-2; weak D call: TRBD1 (5 bases). V lost 6 bases and J 6 bases, leaving 14 bases between the germline ends. The CDR3 has 13 residues. Germline V CDR1 and CDR2: MRHNA, SNTAGT. For the CDR3, the DNA is TGTGCCAGCAGCCGGGACGAAGGGGATGGCTACACCTTC. It translates to CASSRDEGDGYTF.

The V gene is TRBV10-2, the J gene TRBJ2-5, with D unclear. Trimming cost V 9 bases and J 3 bases, with 11 bases left between them. The CDR3 is 12 residues long. The germline V gene has CDR1 WSHSY and CDR2 SAAADI. CDR3 amino acids: CASRRGEETQYF. The CDR3 bases are TGCGCCAGTAGGAGAGGAGAAGAGACCCAGTACTTC.

This clonotype was observed a few times. V and J are TRBV19 and TRBJ1-5; D remains unclear. Germline values: CDR1 LNHDA, CDR2 SQIVND (reference sequence). V lost 0 bases and J lost 2, with 2 bases in between. The CDR3 length is 13 residues. Here the CDR3 reads CASSIERNQPQHF. The CDR3 nucleotides are TGTGCCAGTAGTATAGAACGCAATCAGCCCCAGCATTTT. The variable domain in full, with the rest retrieved from reference TRBV19 and TRBJ1-5, is DGGITQSPKYLFRKEGQNVTLSCEQNLNHDAMYWYRQDPGQGLRLIYYSQIVNDFQKGDIAEGYSVSREKKESFPLTVTSAQKNPTAFYLCASSIERNQPQHFGDGTRLSIL.

The chain recombines TRBV2 with TRBJ2-7; D possibly corresponds to TRBD1 (5 bases). The V end was cut by 4 bases, the J end by 5 bases, with 12 bases between. The CDR3 has 13 amino acids. Germline-derived CDR1 and CDR2 are SNHLY and FYNNEI. This CDR3 is CASSAQGINEQYF. The CDR3 DNA follows: TGTGCCAGCAGTGCCCAGGGCATCAACGAGCAGTACTTC.

This clonotype turned up a few times. The V and J genes are TRBV6-2 or TRBV6-3 and TRBJ1-6; weak D call: TRBD1 (5 bases). In germline, CDR1 is MNHEY, CDR2 SVGEGT. This CDR3 is 15 amino acids long. Trimming removed 0 bases from V and 9 bases from J, with 12 bases in between. Written as DNA, the CDR3 is TGTGCCAGCAGTTACTCCGGGGCTCTACGTTCACCCCTCCACTTT. This gives the protein CASSYSGALRSPLHF.

This clonotype appeared a few times. This chain uses TRBV6-5 with TRBJ1-3, with 7 bases that match TRBD1. The CDR3 extends over 17 amino acids. J gave up 1 base and V 10 bases, and 16 bases lay outside the gene matches. Germline V gene sequence: CDR1 MNHEY, CDR2 SVGAGI. CDR3 loop: CATRGNRGQTSGNTIYF. CDR3 nucleotide sequence: TGTGCCACCCGGGGAAACAGGGGACAAACGTCTGGAAACACCATATATTTT.

J is TRBJ2-7 and V is TRBV5-1, with D unresolved. Trimming removed 5 bases at V and 0 bases at J, with 9 bases between. Germline CDR1 is SGHRS and CDR2 is YFSETQ. This CDR3 is built from 13 residues. This CDR3 reads CASSPITSYEQYF. The CDR3 DNA reads as TGCGCCAGCAGTCCCATTACCTCCTACGAGCAGTACTTC.

This clonotype was counted ten times or more. This rearrangement joins TRBV20-1 to TRBJ1-4, with TRBD1 matching over 11 bases. V gave up 4 bases and J gave up 7 bases; unmatched junction bases: 5. The CDR3 is made up of 14 amino acids. Germline V gene data show CDR1 as DFQATT and CDR2 as SNEGSKA (reference sequence). The CDR3 DNA is TGCAGTGCTACACCCGGGACAGGGGGTGAAAAACTGTTTTTT. It translates to CSATPGTGGEKLFF.

This clonotype has more than one count but fewer than ten. V usage is TRBV6-5 and J usage is TRBJ2-1; 10 bases are a match to TRBD2. The length of the CDR3 is 15 residues. V shed 2 bases and J 9 bases; nucleotides not matched to a gene: 7. The germline gives CDR1 MNHEY, CDR2 SVGAGI. This chain's CDR3 is CASSYSRLAGPEQFF. CDR3 DNA: TGTGCCAGCAGTTACAGCCGACTAGCGGGTCCTGAGCAGTTCTTC.

This clonotype came up many times. The CDR3 sequence is CASSRDWRNSPLHF. The CDR3 DNA reads TGTGCCAGCAGCCGTGATTGGCGGAATTCACCCCTCCACTTT. This sequence joins TRBV3-1 and TRBJ1-6; D remains unclear. This CDR3 is built from 14 residues. Trimming left V 4 bases short and J 7 bases short, with 11 bases between. Germline loops: CDR1 LGHDT, CDR2 YNNKEL (reference sequence).